This passage covers 32 T cell receptor beta chains from one sample sequenced in a study of blood T cell repertoires in COVID-19. Data came from immunoSEQ multiplex PCR; TCRdb stores just in-frame clones and leaves some out. The sample lists about 100,000 clones; about four fifths were seen once. Sequenced: peripheral blood. Receptors were obtained from a woman aged 60-75 years with acute or convalescent COVID-19.

This clone has only one observation. The J gene is TRBJ1-1, the V gene TRBV9; a weak D match, TRBD1 (6 bases). Trimming took off 4 bases at V and 2 bases at J, with 12 bases between the two ends. Germline loops: CDR1 SGDLS, CDR2 YYNGEE. The CDR3 runs to 14 residues. The CDR3 nucleotides read TGTGCCAGCAGCCCCCTGACAGGCAACACTGAAGCTTTCTTT. This sequence encodes CASSPLTGNTEAFF.

J is TRBJ1-5 and V is TRBV4-1; TRBD1 aligns across 8 bases. The ends lost 0 bases at V and 5 bases at J; junction bases unmatched: 6. The CDR3 totals 16 residues. From germline, CDR1 is MGHRA and CDR2 YSYEKL. The CDR3 DNA reads as TGCGCCAGCAGCCAAGATACGGACAGGGTGGATCAGCCCCAGCATTTT. Its translation is CASSQDTDRVDQPQHF.

This rearrangement joins TRBV9 to TRBJ2-2; 7 positions agree with TRBD2. The CDR3 extends over 12 amino acids. After removal of 5 bases from V and 7 bases from J, the junction contained 2 bases not matched to a gene. Germline CDR1 is SGDLS and CDR2 is YYNGEE. The CDR3 DNA reads as TGTGCCAGCAGGGCTAGCGGCGGGGAGCTGTTTTTT. Its translation is CASRASGGELFF.

The chain couples TRBV29-1 to TRBJ1-2; 11 bases align to TRBD1. CDR3 size: 11 residues. Germline CDR1 and CDR2: SQVTM and ANQGSEA. The V segment lost 6 bases and the J segment 8 bases; nucleotides outside the gene matches: 2. CDR3 residues: CSVDRGQGYTF. The CDR3 coding sequence is TGCAGCGTGGACAGGGGGCAGGGCTACACCTTC.

The chain links TRBV6-5 to TRBJ1-1, with 8 positions matching TRBD1. The germline CDR1 and CDR2 sequences are MNHEY and SVGAGI. The junction had 7 bases not matched to a gene; V was cut back by 5 bases and J by 5 bases. The CDR3 runs 14 residues. Here the CDR3 reads CASSNPGGATEAFF. The CDR3 nucleotides read TGTGCCAGCAGTAATCCAGGGGGCGCAACTGAAGCTTTCTTT.

The V gene is TRBV3-1 (or the pseudogene TRBV3-2), the J gene TRBJ2-7, with 7 bases matching TRBD1. This CDR3 has 13 amino acids. V lost 1 base to trimming and J lost 3 bases; unmatched junction nucleotides: 0. Germline CDR1 LGHDT, CDR2 YNNKEL (reference sequence). CDR3 in DNA: TGTGCCAGCAGCCAAGGACAGGGCTACGAGCAGTACTTC. Translation gives CASSQGQGYEQYF.

The chain uses TRBV5-1 and TRBJ2-6, with 9 bases fitting TRBD1. Germline lookup yields CDR1 SGHRS and CDR2 YFSETQ. The J segment lost 0 bases and the V segment lost 3 bases, leaving 7 bases of the junction unmatched. The CDR3 totals 18 residues. The CDR3 region has the DNA TGCGCCAGCAGCTCGATCCCGACAGGGGGCTCTGGGGCCAACGTCCTGACTTTC. This encodes CASSSIPTGGSGANVLTF.

The chain joins TRBV10-1 to TRBJ1-2, with D perhaps TRBD1 (5 bases). CDR3 length: 16 amino acids. CDR1 is WNHNN and CDR2 is SYGVQD in the germline V gene (reference sequence). The V end lost 6 bases, the J end lost 0 bases, and 17 bases lay between the germline ends. The DNA of the CDR3 is TGCGCCAGCAGCATAGACCTGCAGGGTACTAACTATGGCTACACCTTC. As protein: CASSIDLQGTNYGYTF.

The chain employs TRBV5-4 and TRBJ1-4, with 7 bases aligning to TRBD1. CDR3 length equals 14 residues. The V and J ends lost 4 bases and 7 bases, in that order; junction bases with no gene match: 7. CDR1 and CDR2 (germline): SGHNT, YYREEE (reference sequence). The CDR3 DNA reads TGTGCCAGCAGCCTGGACAGGAGCAGTGAAAAACTGTTTTTT. This sequence encodes CASSLDRSSEKLFF. Filled out from reference TRBV5-4 and TRBJ1-4, the complete variable domain reads ETGVTQSPTHLIKTRGQQVTLRCSSQSGHNTVSWYQQALGQGPQFIFQYYREEENGRGNFPPRFSGLQFPNYSSELNVNALELDDSALYLCASSLDRSSEKLFFGSGTQLSVL.

The chain couples TRBV5-8 to TRBJ1-5; D possibly corresponds to TRBD1 (5 bases). This CDR3 is built from 16 residues. CDR1 is SGHTS and CDR2 is YDEGEE in the germline V gene. V was shortened by 0 bases and J by 5 bases, with 15 bases between the two germline ends. The CDR3 DNA reads TGTGCCAGCAGCTTGGCAGTAAGGGCGGGGGATCAGCCCCAGCATTTT. This sequence encodes CASSLAVRAGDQPQHF.

The chain has TRBV4-1 and TRBJ2-3; 8 nucleotides agree with TRBD2. The CDR3 contains 13 residues. V gave up 3 bases and J gave up 10 bases; unmatched junction bases: 6. CDR1 MGHRA and CDR2 YSYEKL come from the germline V gene. CDR3: CASSHQAGDPQYF. The CDR3, as DNA: TGCGCCAGCAGCCATCAAGCGGGGGATCCGCAGTATTTT.

The rearrangement uses TRBV7-9 and TRBJ2-7; D not certain. Germline assignment: CDR1 SEHNR and CDR2 FQNEAQ (reference sequence). CDR3 length equals 12 residues. Trimming cost V 5 bases and J 6 bases, with 11 bases left between them. CDR3 coding DNA: TGTGCCAGCAGCCGAGATCGTATCGAGCAGTACTTC. This translates into CASSRDRIEQYF.

The rearrangement uses TRBV6-4 and TRBJ2-1, with D possibly TRBD1 on 5 matching bases. Trimming shortened V by 7 bases and J by 8 bases, and 18 bases separated the two germline ends. This CDR3 region has 14 residues. Germline CDR1 reads MRHNA; CDR2 reads SNTAGT. The DNA for the CDR3 is TGTGCCAGCACGTTTCTAGGGGTGATATATGAGCAGTTCTTC. Its protein is CASTFLGVIYEQFF.

This chain uses TRBV7-2 with TRBJ1-3, with TRBD1 identical over 8 bases. CDR1 and CDR2 from the germline V gene are SGHTA and FQGNSA. Trimming at V came to 5 bases and at J to 2 bases, leaving 5 bases not matched to a gene. There are 15 residues in the CDR3. This CDR3 is CASSPDRGTGNTIYF. Written as DNA, the CDR3 is TGTGCCAGCAGCCCAGACAGGGGAACTGGAAACACCATATATTTT.

The genes are TRBV5-1 and TRBJ2-1; the match to TRBD2 covers 11 bases. Germline V gene sequence: CDR1 SGHRS, CDR2 YFSETQ. J gave up 7 bases and V 3 bases, and 6 bases lay outside the gene matches. The CDR3 covers 15 residues. This chain's CDR3 is CASSSGGTSGNEQFF. DNA for the CDR3: TGCGCCAGCAGCTCCGGCGGGACTAGCGGAAATGAGCAGTTCTTC.

The rearrangement joins TRBV4-2 to TRBJ2-1; TRBD2 aligns across 13 bases. J lost 7 bases, V lost 2 bases, and 5 bases had no gene match. Germline V gene sequence: CDR1 LGHNA, CDR2 YNFKEQ. This CDR3 region has 16 residues. The DNA of the CDR3 is TGTGCCAGCAGCCAACCGGGACTAGCGGGGAAAAATGAGCAGTTCTTC. Translating it yields CASSQPGLAGKNEQFF.

V gene TRBV7-2 combines with J gene TRBJ2-2, with D possibly TRBD2 on 6 matching bases. The germline CDR1 and CDR2 sequences are SGHTA and FQGNSA. The ends were cut back, 5 bases at V and 6 bases at J, with 13 bases in the middle. The CDR3 runs to 14 residues. CDR3 coding DNA: TGTGCCAGCAGCCAAATCGGAGGGGCCGGGGAGCTGTTTTTT. Its translation: CASSQIGGAGELFF.

The chain carries TRBV6-5 and TRBJ1-4; 7 nucleotides agree with TRBD1. This CDR3 has 14 amino acids. The junction had 10 bases not matched to a gene; V was cut back by 7 bases and J by 8 bases. Germline loops: CDR1 MNHEY, CDR2 SVGAGI. The chain's CDR3 is CASNDLDRAEKLFF. In DNA form, the CDR3 reads TGTGCCAGCAACGACCTTGACAGGGCGGAAAAACTGTTTTTT.

CDR3 region: CASSPRTGGYGYTF. The CDR3 DNA is TGTGCCAGCAGCCCGAGGACAGGGGGCTATGGCTACACCTTC. J is TRBJ1-2 and V is TRBV3-1 (or the pseudogene TRBV3-2); 10 nucleotides line up with TRBD1. In germline, CDR1 is LGHDT, CDR2 YNNKEL (reference sequence). This CDR3 spans 14 amino acids. V lost 4 bases and J lost 4; bases outside the gene matches: 3.

This clone was seen a single time. The chain is built from TRBV29-1 and TRBJ2-5; TRBD2 agrees at 12 bases. Germline V gene sequence: CDR1 SQVTM, CDR2 ANQGSEA. The CDR3 runs to 16 residues. Trimming cost V 0 bases and J 4 bases; bases outside gene matches: 6. CDR3 residues: CSVEDQRTSGVETQYF. The CDR3 nucleotides read TGCAGCGTTGAAGATCAGAGGACTAGCGGGGTAGAGACCCAGTACTTC.

V gene TRBV28 combines with J gene TRBJ1-6; the match to TRBD1 covers 7 bases. Germline V CDR1 and CDR2: MDHEN, SYDVKM. V gave up 5 bases and J gave up 10 bases; unmatched junction bases: 8. The CDR3 extends over 14 amino acids. The CDR3 here is CASSPRQGGSPLHF. Here the CDR3 DNA reads TGTGCCAGCAGTCCGAGACAGGGAGGCTCACCCCTCCACTTT.

The chain combines TRBV28 with TRBJ1-2; TRBD1 is a possible D gene (5 bases). Trimming pared 2 bases from V and 5 bases from J, leaving 9 bases between. This CDR3 is 13 amino acids long. The V gene's germline CDR1 is MDHEN and CDR2 SYDVKM. The CDR3 sequence is CASSLRQIYGYTF. CDR3 DNA: TGTGCCAGCAGTTTACGACAGATATATGGCTACACCTTC.

CDR3 DNA: TGTGCCAGCAGTTACTCATGGAGCCAAGAGACCCAGTACTTC. This sequence encodes CASSYSWSQETQYF. The chain combines TRBV6-2 or TRBV6-3 with TRBJ2-5; D gene unclear. CDR1 is MNHEY, CDR2 SVGEGT, per germline. The CDR3 loop spans 14 amino acids. Trimming took 0 bases from V and 1 from J, leaving 6 bases between them.

V and J are TRBV7-8 and TRBJ2-7; no firm D call. The CDR3 spans 12 residues. The V gene lost 3 bases and the J gene lost 0 bases, with 3 bases spanning the gap. CDR1 is SGHVS, CDR2 FQNEAQ, per germline. CDR3 region: CASSFSSYEQYF. The CDR3 DNA is TGTGCCAGCAGCTTCTCCTCCTACGAGCAGTACTTC.

V gene TRBV4-3 combines with J gene TRBJ2-2, with TRBD1 identical over 8 bases. Germline V gene lookup returns CDR1 LGHNA and CDR2 YSLEER. This CDR3 is 15 amino acids long. V lost 4 bases to trimming and J lost 5 bases; unmatched junction nucleotides: 6. The CDR3 DNA follows: TGCGCCAGCAGCCGAAGTCAGGGGGCGACCGGGGAGCTGTTTTTT. Translating it yields CASSRSQGATGELFF.

The chain has TRBV4-1 and TRBJ2-7; 12 nucleotides line up with TRBD2. The CDR3 length is 16 residues. Trimming took 6 bases from V and 4 from J; bases not matched to a gene: 10. The germline CDR1 and CDR2 sequences are MGHRA and YSYEKL. CDR3 coding DNA: TGCGCCAGCAGTCATATTCGACTAGCGGGGGCATACGAGCAGTACTTC. Its protein is CASSHIRLAGAYEQYF.

This clone was seen only once. This chain links TRBV18 with TRBJ2-6; TRBD2 is a possible D gene (6 bases). The ends were cut back, 4 bases at V and 0 bases at J, with 22 bases in the middle. The CDR3 has 20 amino acids. Germline loops: CDR1 KGHSH, CDR2 LQKENI. For the CDR3, the DNA is TGTGCCAGCTCACTCAGGGTGTCCGGGACGCGGGGCTCTGGGGCCAACGTCCTGACTTTC. This gives the protein CASSLRVSGTRGSGANVLTF.

The CDR3 DNA sequence: TGTGCCAGCTCCGGAGGGGGACAGGGATACGAGCAGTACTTC. It yields the protein CASSGGGQGYEQYF. The V gene is TRBV18, the J gene TRBJ2-7, with TRBD1 identical over 9 bases. The CDR3 extends over 14 amino acids. CDR1 and CDR2 from the germline V gene are KGHSH and LQKENI. Trimming cost V 6 bases and J 4 bases; bases outside gene matches: 7.

This rearrangement joins TRBV5-6 to TRBJ1-1, with TRBD1 identical over 7 bases. The CDR3 has 16 amino acids. V shed 0 bases and J 1 base; nucleotides not matched to a gene: 6. Germline V CDR1 and CDR2: SGHDT, YYEEEE. This CDR3 reads CASSLAGKGANTEAFF. CDR3 nucleotides: TGTGCCAGCAGCTTGGCCGGCAAGGGGGCGAACACTGAAGCTTTCTTT.

This chain connects TRBV5-5 to TRBJ1-4; possibly TRBD1 for D (5 bases). Trimming pared 4 bases from V and 8 bases from J, leaving 18 bases between. The CDR3 length is 15 residues. The germline V gene has CDR1 SGHKS and CDR2 YYEKEE (reference sequence). The CDR3 spells CASSPGGFGGEKLFF. DNA for the CDR3: TGTGCCAGCAGCCCCGGGGGGTTCGGTGGGGAAAAACTGTTTTTT.

This chain uses TRBV7-2 with TRBJ2-2, with 9 bases that match TRBD1. Per the germline V gene, CDR1 is SGHTA and CDR2 is FQGNSA. The V gene end was trimmed by 1 base and the J gene end by 4 bases; junction bases not matched to a gene: 10. This CDR3 region has 18 residues. The CDR3 is CASSLVGAGTGFTGELFF. The CDR3 DNA sequence: TGTGCCAGCAGCTTAGTTGGAGCCGGGACAGGGTTCACCGGGGAGCTGTTTTTT.

The rearrangement uses TRBV6-5 and TRBJ2-3; 7 positions agree with TRBD2. Germline values: CDR1 MNHEY, CDR2 SVGAGI. The J segment lost 5 bases and the V segment lost 8 bases, leaving 7 bases of the junction unmatched. The CDR3 has 13 residues. CDR3 loop: CASLGAGVDTQYF. In DNA, the CDR3 is TGTGCCAGCTTAGGGGCGGGGGTAGATACGCAGTATTTT.